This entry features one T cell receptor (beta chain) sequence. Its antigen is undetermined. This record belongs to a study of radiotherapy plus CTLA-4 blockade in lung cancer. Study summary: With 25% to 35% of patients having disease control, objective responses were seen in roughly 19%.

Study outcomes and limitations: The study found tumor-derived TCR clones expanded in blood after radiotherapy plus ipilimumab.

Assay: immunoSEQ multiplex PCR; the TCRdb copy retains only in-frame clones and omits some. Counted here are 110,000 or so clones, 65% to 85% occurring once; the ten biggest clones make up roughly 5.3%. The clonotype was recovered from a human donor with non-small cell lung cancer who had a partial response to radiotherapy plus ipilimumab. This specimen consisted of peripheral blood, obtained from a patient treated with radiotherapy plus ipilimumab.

DNA for the CDR3: TGTGCCAGCAGCTCCCACAGGGATCTAGGGACCAAAAACATTCAGTACTTC. Translated: CASSSHRDLGTKNIQYF. This chain connects TRBV5-4 to TRBJ2-4; perhaps TRBD1 as D (6 bases). Trimming left V 3 bases short and J 2 bases short, with 18 bases between. The CDR3 is made up of 17 amino acids. Germline V gene sequence: CDR1 SGHNT, CDR2 YYREEE (reference sequence). Together with reference TRBV5-4 and TRBJ2-4, the CDR3 gives the full variable domain: ETGVTQSPTHLIKTRGQQVTLRCSSQSGHNTVSWYQQALGQGPQFIFQYYREEENGRGNFPPRFSGLQFPNYSSELNVNALELDDSALYLCASSSHRDLGTKNIQYFGAGTRLSVL.